This TCR beta chain appears in the sequencing data of a study of beta chain features in type 1 diabetes. Background on the study: Analysis included around 110,000,000 sorted cells drawn from all samples. Findings and caveats of the study: High-TCR-expressing cells could be over-represented by cDNA sequencing. Insertions were fewer and deletions more numerous at VDJ junctions in type 1 diabetes patients.

As every portion of the isolated RNA was reverse transcribed, the sequencing read expressed TCRB transcripts. Libraries were prepared by immunoSEQ multiplex PCR; TCRdb keeps only in-frame clonotypes and omits some of them. Here the sample spans fewer than 350,000 clones, approximately 8.1% being singletons. The V end was cut by 2 bases, the J end by 1 base, with 10 bases between. Germline loops: CDR1 SGDLS, CDR2 YYNGEE. This CDR3 is built from 15 residues. This clone has a handful of counts. Its antigen remains unknown. It was via CD45RO/CCR7/CD25/CD127/CD95/CD27 that CD4+ naive, central memory, regulatory and stem cell-like memory cells were sorted.

The origin of this receptor is a woman aged 18-35 years in good health. Sequenced sample: central memory CD4+ T cells from blood. The chain couples TRBV9 to TRBJ2-1; D unresolved. The CDR3 nucleotides are TGTGCCAGCAGCGTTCACCTGGGGTCCTACAATGAGCAGTTCTTC. It yields the protein CASSVHLGSYNEQFF. The complete variable domain, with remaining parts taken from reference TRBV9 and TRBJ2-1, reads DSGVTQTPKHLITATGQRVTLRCSPRSGDLSVYWYQQSLDQGLQFLIQYYNGEERAKGNILERFSAQQFPDLHSELNLSSLELGDSALYFCASSVHLGSYNEQFFGPGTRLTVL.